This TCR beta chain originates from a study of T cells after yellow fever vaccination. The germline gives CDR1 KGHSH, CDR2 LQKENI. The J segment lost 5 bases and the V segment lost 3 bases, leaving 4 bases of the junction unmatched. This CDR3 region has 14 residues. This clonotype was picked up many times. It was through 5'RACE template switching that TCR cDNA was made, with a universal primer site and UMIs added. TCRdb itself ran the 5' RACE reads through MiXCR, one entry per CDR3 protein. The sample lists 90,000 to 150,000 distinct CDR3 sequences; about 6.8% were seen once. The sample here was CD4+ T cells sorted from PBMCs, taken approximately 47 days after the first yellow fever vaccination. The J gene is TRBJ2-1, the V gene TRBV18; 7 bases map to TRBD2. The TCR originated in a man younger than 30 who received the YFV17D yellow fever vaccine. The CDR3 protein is CASSPSSGDNEQFF. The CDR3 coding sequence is TGTGCCAGCTCACCCTCGAGCGGGGACAATGAGCAGTTCTTC.